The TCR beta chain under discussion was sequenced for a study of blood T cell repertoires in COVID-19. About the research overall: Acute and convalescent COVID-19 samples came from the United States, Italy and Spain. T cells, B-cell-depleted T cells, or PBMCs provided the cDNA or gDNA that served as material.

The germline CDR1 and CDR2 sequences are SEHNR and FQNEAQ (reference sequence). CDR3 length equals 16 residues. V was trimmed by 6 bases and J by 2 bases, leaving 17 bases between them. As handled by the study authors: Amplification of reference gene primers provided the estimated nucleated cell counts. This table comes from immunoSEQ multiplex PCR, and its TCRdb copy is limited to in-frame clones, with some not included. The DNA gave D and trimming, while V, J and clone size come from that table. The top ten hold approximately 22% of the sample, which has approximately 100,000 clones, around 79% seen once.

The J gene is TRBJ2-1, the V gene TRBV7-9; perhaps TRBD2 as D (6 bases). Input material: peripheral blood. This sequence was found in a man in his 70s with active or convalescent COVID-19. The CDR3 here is CASSSPHGSAYNEQFF. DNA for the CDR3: TGTGCCAGCAGTTCTCCCCACGGGAGTGCCTACAATGAGCAGTTCTTC.